These T cell receptor beta chains were read from a single sample in a study of spatial heterogeneity in lung cancer. MiXCR, run by TCRdb on the 5' RACE reads, gives a single entry per CDR3 protein. The sample comprises about 42,000 distinct CDR3 sequences, 6% to 7% of which are singletons, and around 43% rests with the top ten. Sequencing was performed on PBMCs, taken at surgery. The receptors shown here come from a female donor with early-stage non-small cell lung cancer. Each CDR3 is given with its conserved first and last residue. A D gene is named only where the DNA matches it firmly. Clone size appears in some rows only: once, few, many, or a class for an expanded clone.

d_call	v_call	clone_size	j_call	cdr3_nt	cdr3_aa
TRBD1	TRBV20-1	many	TRBJ2-7	TGCAGTGCCCCGACAGGGAAAAGGTACGAGCAGTACTTC	CSAPTGKRYEQYF
NA	TRBV10-3	few	TRBJ2-7	TGTGCCATCAGTGAGAGCCCAGGGTCCATTCCCTACGAGCAGTACTTC	CAISESPGSIPYEQYF
NA	TRBV30	many	TRBJ2-5	TGTGCCTGGAGTGGGGGGGGTCCGACAGGAGAACAAGAGACCCAGTACTTC	CAWSGGGPTGEQETQYF
NA	TRBV5-5	few	TRBJ2-2	TGTGCCAGCAGCAATGAGCAACCCGGGGAGCTGTTTTTT	CASSNEQPGELFF
NA	TRBV6-1	many	TRBJ2-3	TGTGCCAGCAGCTTGGGACCCACAGATACGCAGTATTTT	CASSLGPTDTQYF
TRBD2	TRBV27	few	TRBJ2-3	TGTGCCAGCAGTCCCGGACCTGCGGGGGGGGTCACAGATACGCAGTATTTT	CASSPGPAGGVTDTQYF
NA	TRBV11-1	many	TRBJ1-5	TGTGCCAGCAGATACAGGCAGCCCCAGCATTTT	CASRYRQPQHF
TRBD2	TRBV5-1	NA	TRBJ2-1	TGCGCCAGCAGCTTGGGACTAGCGGTGGATGAGCAGTTCTTC	CASSLGLAVDEQFF
TRBD2	TRBV12-3/TRBV12-4	many	TRBJ2-5	TGTGCCAGCAAGTCCGGGACTAGCGTTATCGAGACCCAGTACTTC	CASKSGTSVIETQYF
TRBD2	TRBV7-2	many	TRBJ2-3	TGTGCCAGCAGCTCCCAGGGTATAGCGGGGTCACATACGCAGTATTTT	CASSSQGIAGSHTQYF
NA	TRBV20-1	many	TRBJ1-3	TGCAGTGCTAGAGATTCGAGGGCTGGAAACACCATATATTTT	CSARDSRAGNTIYF
NA	TRBV7-3	NA	TRBJ2-1	TGTGCCAGCAGCTCCCGAGCCAGGGGCCCCTACAATGAGCAGTTCTTC	CASSSRARGPYNEQFF
TRBD1	TRBV3-1	few	TRBJ1-1	TGTGCCAGCAGCCCGGACAGGATAAACACTGAAGCTTTCTTT	CASSPDRINTEAFF
TRBD2	TRBV6-1	many	TRBJ2-7	TGTGCCAGCAGTGCGGGGGGTGGACGGTTCGAGCAGTACTTC	CASSAGGGRFEQYF
NA	TRBV10-3	few	TRBJ2-3	TGTGCCAGCCAAGTGGGGGGCCGGGGTCCAGATACGCAGTATTTT	CASQVGGRGPDTQYF
NA	TRBV29-1	many	TRBJ2-5	TGCAGCGTTGATCCGGGGGCCGTTGAGACCCAGTACTTC	CSVDPGAVETQYF
NA	TRBV7-9	many	TRBJ2-5	TGTGCCAGCAGCCAACCGGGACGCAAAAAACAAGAGACCCAGTACTTC	CASSQPGRKKQETQYF
NA	TRBV7-2	NA	TRBJ1-4	TGTGCCAGCAGCTTAATTGGAGGAGGGGAAAAACTGTTTTTT	CASSLIGGGEKLFF
NA	TRBV7-3	few	TRBJ2-5	TGTGCCAGCAGCTTAGCAGGTTCGGGAGAGACCCAGTACTTC	CASSLAGSGETQYF
NA	TRBV27	few	TRBJ1-1	TGTGCCAGCAGTATCCGACCGGGGAACACTGAAGCTTTCTTT	CASSIRPGNTEAFF
TRBD1	TRBV10-1	many	TRBJ1-1	TGCGCCAGCAGCCCAGGGACAGGGGGGAGGAACACTGAAGCTTTCTTT	CASSPGTGGRNTEAFF
NA	TRBV28	many	TRBJ1-4	TGTGCCAGCAGTTGGGGCGCTAGCTATAATGAAAAACTGTTTTTT	CASSWGASYNEKLFF